This T cell receptor beta chain is from a study of T cell repertoires in cytomegalovirus infection (dated by TCRdb to between 2017 and 2020). As for the study more broadly: The peptide stimulations were aimed at well-studied HLA-B-restricted epitopes as well as recently identified HLA-C-restricted CMV epitopes, whose presentation resists viral immunomodulation. Donor HLA type was relevant to the analysis, as public TCR beta signatures indicated carriage of CMV infection together with the matching HLA type.

The study at large found these results: Cumulative frequency of public TCR beta family members discriminated carriers of CMV infection plus the relevant HLA type in this cohort and an independent approximately 350-donor cohort. In the ex vivo response, HLA-C-restricted CMV-specific TCR beta clonotypes were dominant, and in two of eight donors the single most frequent clonotype came from this HLA-C-restricted group.

The junction shows trimming of 3 bases on V and 15 bases on J, plus 10 bases between the germline ends. Looking up the germline V gene yields CDR1 SGHDT and CDR2 YYEEEE. The CDR3 holds 11 amino acids from the cysteine to the phenylalanine. The only DNA kept is the CDR3, 33 bases in frame from the first base. Sample treatment or condition, as interpreted from the label and publication: in vitro stimulation with specific CMV peptide epitopes to enrich CMV-specific T cells. Sequencer: Illumina HiSeq 1500. Clones were called with MiXCR by TCRdb after fastp trimmed the public reads at Q25, and only in-frame beta chains were retained. Every CDR3 protein is listed once, alongside the most common genes and DNA of its rows. The sample table holds hundreds of thousands of distinct CDR3 sequences, of which around a third were seen once. The ten largest clones add up to around a sixth of the sample. Turning to this clonotype: This receptor's antigen is unknown. It has no much larger one-base neighbor in the sample; base qualities were not kept.

This clonotype was sampled from a human donor in good health (CMV status not recorded). Some clones in this sample may be carry-over from other donors' samples. The specimen comprised cultured PBMCs, sampled from culture after CMV antigen stimulation. This chain joins TRBV5-6 to TRBJ1-6; 5 matching bases give a weak D call of TRBD1. The CDR3 corresponds to CASSSNTGLHF. Here is the DNA: TGTGCCAGCAGCTCTAATACAGGCCTCCACTTT.